This T cell receptor (beta chain) was observed in a study of blood T cell repertoires in COVID-19. Resolution of symptoms, clearance, or two negative PCRs was present in recovered Cohort 3 donors. Data came from immunoSEQ multiplex PCR; TCRdb stores just in-frame clones and leaves some out. The sample lists approximately 150,000 clones, approximately 86% occurring once. Input material: PBMCs or T cells enriched from blood (not recorded which). The source of this sequence is a man aged 60-69 years who had recovered from COVID-19.

The CDR3 DNA reads as TGTGCCTGGAGTGGGGCAGGGGGCTTGTACGAGCAGTACTTC. This codes for CAWSGAGGLYEQYF. The rearrangement joins TRBV30 to TRBJ2-7; 8 bases align to TRBD1. V trimming: 1 base; J trimming: 4 bases; junction bases outside the gene matches: 6. The length of the CDR3 is 14 residues. Germline V gene sequence: CDR1 GTSNPN, CDR2 SVGIG (reference sequence).